The 14 T cell receptor beta chains presented below share a single source sample, sequenced in a study of T cells in Graves' hyperthyroidism and ophthalmopathy. Researchers amplified the TCR beta CDR3 regions from RNA transcripts. Primed by the HTBI set, a first-round RT-PCR was run on the TCR CDR3. A single record per CDR3 protein comes from TCRdb applying MiXCR to the multiplex PCR reads. In the table there are 300,000 or so distinct CDR3 sequences, about 15% of which are singletons. Source material: blood. These TCRs come from a man aged 25 to 40 with Graves' hyperthyroidism.

Ten or more counts support this clonotype. The chain employs TRBV29-1 and TRBJ1-2; perhaps TRBD1 as D (6 bases). The V end lost 4 bases, the J end lost 6 bases, and 15 bases lay between the germline ends. Germline V CDR1 and CDR2: SQVTM, ANQGSEA. CDR3 length: 13 residues. The CDR3 DNA reads as TGCAGCGTTGTGGGGGGCAGGGCGCATGGCTACACCTTC. Protein: CSVVGGRAHGYTF. The full variable domain, with the rest looked up from reference TRBV29-1 and TRBJ1-2, is SAVISQKPSRDICQRGTSLTIQCQVDSQVTMMFWYRQQPGQSLTLIATANQGSEATYESGFVIDKFPISRPNLTFSTLTVSNMSPEDSSIYLCSVVGGRAHGYTFGSGTRLTVV.

Many counts were recorded for this clonotype. This chain connects TRBV6-5 to TRBJ2-7; 7 bases are a match to TRBD1. V lost 0 bases and J lost 5; bases outside the gene matches: 4. This CDR3 is built from 14 residues. The germline V gene encodes CDR1 MNHEY and CDR2 SVGAGI. DNA for the CDR3: TGTGCCAGCAGTTACTCAGGGACAGTGAACGAGCAGTACTTC. Translated: CASSYSGTVNEQYF.

This clonotype was recorded many times. V is TRBV27 and J is TRBJ2-7; 10 bases are shared with TRBD1. The CDR3 has 15 residues. Germline V lookup: CDR1 MNHEY, CDR2 SMNVEV (reference sequence). With 5 bases clipped from V and 3 bases from J, the junction kept 7 bases outside the gene matches. DNA of the CDR3: TGTGCCAGCAGTCGACTTCGGGACAGGGGCTACGAGCAGTACTTC. It translates to CASSRLRDRGYEQYF.

In regard to this clonotype: Given a much more abundant clone one base away, this may be a read error. The gene calls are TRBV9 and TRBJ2-1; no reliable D call. V was clipped by 0 bases and J by 7 bases, with 5 bases between them. CDR3 length: 12 amino acids. CDR1 and CDR2 (germline): SGDLS, YYNGEE. The CDR3, as DNA: TGTGCCAGCAGCGTAGCCGGGAATGAGCAGTTCTTC. Its protein is CASSVAGNEQFF.

A few counts support this clonotype. This sequence joins TRBV5-5 and TRBJ2-5; D uncertain. The germline V and J ends were trimmed by 2 bases and 0 bases, with 8 bases remaining between them. This CDR3 region has 14 residues. Germline-derived CDR1 and CDR2 are SGHKS and YYEKEE (reference sequence). In DNA form, the CDR3 reads TGTGCCAGCAGCTTAGGGCACTACCAAGAGACCCAGTACTTC. It codes for CASSLGHYQETQYF. Variable domain in full (rest from reference TRBV5-5 and TRBJ2-5): DAGVTQSPTHLIKTRGQQVTLRCSPISGHKSVSWYQQVLGQGPQFIFQYYEKEERGRGNFPDRFSARQFPNYSSELNVNALLLGDSALYLCASSLGHYQETQYFGPGTRLLVL.

This clonotype was counted between two and nine times. One end of the junction is discordant with germline, which a read error may explain. This chain links TRBV13 with TRBJ2-7; perhaps TRBD1 as D (5 bases). Germline loops: CDR1 PRHDT, CDR2 FYEKMQ (reference sequence). This CDR3 is built from 12 residues. The CDR3 sequence: CASSRGADEQYF. DNA for the CDR3: TGTGCCAGCAGCAGGGGCGCGGACGAACAGTACTTC.

The chain employs TRBV13 and TRBJ2-1, with TRBD2 matching over 8 bases. CDR1 is PRHDT, CDR2 FYEKMQ, per germline (reference sequence). With V trimmed by 2 bases and J by 11 bases, 8 bases remained unmatched. This CDR3 comprises 14 residues. The CDR3 spells CASSLSGGGIKQFF. Written as DNA, the CDR3 is TGTGCCAGCAGCTTAAGCGGGGGAGGAATAAAGCAGTTCTTC.

This rearrangement joins TRBV5-1 to TRBJ2-1; the D gene is possibly TRBD1 (6 bases). V dropped 5 bases and J dropped 6 bases, with 18 bases sitting between them. The germline gives CDR1 SGHRS, CDR2 YFSETQ. This CDR3 is 15 amino acids long. As DNA, the CDR3 is TGCGCCAGCAGTGGGGACACCGTAATGGGCAATGAGCAGTTCTTC. This translates into CASSGDTVMGNEQFF.

This clonotype was recorded a few times. The V gene is TRBV7-9, the J gene TRBJ1-5; 7 bases agree with TRBD1. The CDR3 consists of 16 residues. The junction had 9 bases not matched to a gene; V was cut back by 3 bases and J by 4 bases. The germline V gene encodes CDR1 SEHNR and CDR2 FQNEAQ (reference sequence). DNA of the CDR3: TGTGCCAGCAGCTTTGAGGGGGCCTGGACAAATCAGCCCCAGCATTTT. Translation: CASSFEGAWTNQPQHF.

The rearrangement joins TRBV5-1 to TRBJ2-5, with D tentatively TRBD2 (6 bases). The CDR3 runs 14 residues. V gave up 4 bases and J gave up 5 bases, with 15 bases separating them. Germline V gives CDR1 SGHRS, CDR2 YFSETQ. CDR3: CASSPPGGIETQYF. The CDR3 region has the DNA TGCGCCAGCAGCCCCCCCGGAGGGATTGAGACCCAGTACTTC.

This clonotype was seen a handful of times. The chain joins TRBV6-2 or TRBV6-3 to TRBJ2-7, with a weak D call TRBD2 (6 bases). CDR1 is MNHEY, CDR2 SVGEGT, per germline. Trimming stripped 2 bases from V and 3 bases from J, with 8 bases between. The CDR3 totals 13 residues. CDR3 loop: CASSYLGGYEQYF. CDR3 DNA: TGTGCCAGCAGTTACCTCGGGGGCTACGAGCAGTACTTC.

In its sample, this clonotype was seen many times. The chain is built from TRBV2 and TRBJ2-3; the D call may be TRBD1 or TRBD2 (6 bases each). Germline V lookup: CDR1 SNHLY, CDR2 FYNNEI. V gave up 8 bases and J gave up 4 bases, with 19 bases separating them. This CDR3 comprises 15 residues. The DNA for the CDR3 is TGTGCCAGCCTGGGACTCGAAGCAGGGGCAGATACGCAGTATTTT. Translated, it gives CASLGLEAGADTQYF.

At least ten counts were recorded for this clonotype. V usage is TRBV29-1 and J usage is TRBJ1-1, with a weak D call TRBD1 (6 bases). Deletions cut 4 bases from V and 2 bases from J, with 11 bases between. Germline CDR1 and CDR2: SQVTM and ANQGSEA. The CDR3 has 13 residues. The CDR3 DNA follows: TGCAGCGTTGTTGGGGGCCTAAACACTGAAGCTTTCTTT. Amino acid sequence: CSVVGGLNTEAFF.

This chain links TRBV19 with TRBJ1-2; TRBD1 matches at 8 bases. The CDR3 has 14 residues. Germline trimming cut 2 bases from V and 6 bases from J; bases unmatched to any gene: 5. In germline, CDR1 is LNHDA, CDR2 SQIVND (reference sequence). CDR3 DNA sequence: TGTGCCAGTAGTATACGGACAGGGAAGGATGGCTACACCTTC. As protein: CASSIRTGKDGYTF.